The 9 T cell receptor beta chains presented below share a single source sample, sequenced in a study of T cells in Graves' hyperthyroidism and ophthalmopathy. Amplified regions were TCR beta CDR3 sequences from RNA transcripts. HTBI primers were used for first-round RT-PCR of the TCR CDR3. TCRdb re-called the multiplex PCR reads through MiXCR, storing one row per CDR3 protein. The repertoire has approximately 510,000 distinct CDR3 sequences, over 35% of them found once; the top ten carry about 45%. The source material was peripheral blood or thyroid tissue (not recorded which). Source of these receptors: an adult woman with Graves' disease, either hyperthyroidism or ophthalmopathy (not recorded which).

As to this clonotype: This may be a read error, as it is one base from a much larger clone. The chain is built from TRBV25-1 and TRBJ1-2; 11 bases align to TRBD1. This CDR3 is 14 amino acids long. Germline V gene lookup returns CDR1 MGHDK and CDR2 SYGVNS. CDR3 amino acids: CVIGQGASNYGYTF. Here the CDR3 DNA reads TGTGTCATCGGACAGGGGGCGTCTAACTATGGCTACACCTTC.

The V and J genes are TRBV18 and TRBJ2-7; no firm D call. The germline V and J ends were trimmed by 2 bases and 5 bases, with 10 bases remaining between them. This CDR3 is built from 13 residues. The germline V gene has CDR1 KGHSH and CDR2 LQKENI. The DNA for the CDR3 is TGTGCCAGCTCACCATGGGTAGGCAACGAGCAGTACTTC. The encoded protein is CASSPWVGNEQYF.

The sample holds many counts of this clonotype. This sequence joins TRBV10-3 and TRBJ1-2; no definite D call. V was shortened by 5 bases and J by 4 bases, with 8 bases between the two germline ends. The CDR3 extends over 12 amino acids. Germline CDR1 reads ENHRY; CDR2 reads SYGVKD. CDR3 coding DNA: TGTGCCATCAGTCCTGTTGGCTATGGCTACACCTTC. Amino acid sequence: CAISPVGYGYTF.

V usage is TRBV12-3 or TRBV12-4 and J usage is TRBJ1-4, with 7 bases fitting TRBD1. The CDR3 consists of 12 residues. Trimming cost V 8 bases and J 7 bases; bases outside gene matches: 4. This chain's CDR3 is CASQGGTEKLFF. CDR3 in DNA: TGTGCCAGCCAAGGGGGCACTGAAAAACTGTTTTTT.

This clonotype was seen repeatedly, ten times or more. V usage is TRBV2 and J usage is TRBJ2-7, with 10 positions matching TRBD1. Trimming took 8 bases from V and 6 from J; bases not matched to a gene: 4. Germline V lookup: CDR1 SNHLY, CDR2 FYNNEI. There are 12 residues in the CDR3. The CDR3 DNA is TGTGCCAGCGCGGGACAGGGGACCGAGCAGTACTTC. This codes for CASAGQGTEQYF.

There are a few counts of this clonotype. The rearrangement links TRBV12-3 or TRBV12-4 to TRBJ1-1; D is unresolved. This CDR3 is 14 amino acids long. Trimming left V 6 bases short and J 6 bases short, with 17 bases between. CDR3 residues: CASRTGRGVAEAFF. CDR3 in DNA: TGTGCCAGCAGGACGGGCAGAGGAGTCGCTGAAGCTTTCTTT.

This clonotype was recorded many times. The chain joins TRBV10-3 to TRBJ1-2; the D is unclear. The CDR3 has 14 amino acids. Germline V CDR1 and CDR2: ENHRY, SYGVKD. V was clipped by 6 bases and J by 1 base, with 12 bases between them. The CDR3 bases are TGTGCCATCAGGCCGAGTTCCGTTAACTATGGCTACACCTTC. This codes for CAIRPSSVNYGYTF.

The chain joins TRBV15 to TRBJ1-5, with D maybe TRBD1 (5 bases). CDR1 is LNHNV and CDR2 is YYDKDF in the germline V gene (reference sequence). The ends were cut back, 3 bases at V and 3 bases at J, with 15 bases in the middle. The CDR3 spans 16 residues. The chain's CDR3 is CATSSFLRDLNQPQHF. CDR3 DNA sequence: TGTGCCACCAGCAGTTTTCTCCGGGACCTCAATCAGCCCCAGCATTTT. Filled out from reference TRBV15 and TRBJ1-5, the complete variable domain reads DAMVIQNPRYQVTQFGKPVTLSCSQTLNHNVMYWYQQKSSQAPKLLFHYYDKDFNNEADTPDNFQSRRPNTSFCFLDIRSPGLGDTAMYLCATSSFLRDLNQPQHFGDGTRLSIL.

The chain combines TRBV29-1 with TRBJ2-7, with D perhaps matching TRBD1 (5 bases). V shed 1 base and J shed 5 bases, with 9 bases lying between them. This CDR3 contains 12 residues. CDR1 is SQVTM and CDR2 is ANQGSEA in the germline V gene. CDR3 bases: TGCAGCGTTGAAGGGGGCACTAACGAGCAGTACTTC. Translating it yields CSVEGGTNEQYF.